This T cell receptor (beta chain) emerged from a study of T-cell memory formation after mild COVID-19. Findings and caveats of the study: The study detected some responding clones in pre-infection memory, suggesting cross-reactive memory joined. From day 15 to 85, contracting clones were balanced between CD4 and CD8, whereas later expanders leaned toward CD4+.

TCRdb re-derived calls from the 5' RACE reads in MiXCR, one entry per CDR3 protein. Counted here are under 250,000 distinct CDR3 sequences, 15% occurring once; the ten biggest clones make up 2% to 2.5%. This clonotype was seen only a few times. Antigen unknown. The germline CDR1 and CDR2 sequences are DFQATT and SNEGSKA (reference sequence). Trimming took off 2 bases at V and 5 bases at J, with 15 bases between the two ends. This CDR3 spans 14 amino acids. The material sequenced was PBMCs or a T cell subset sorted from them (not recorded which). The chain joins TRBV20-1 to TRBJ1-1; maybe TRBD1 (6 bases). This clonotype was sampled from an adult woman who had mild COVID-19 (a few samples of this study predate the infection). Cell type and time point are not known. The CDR3 DNA is TGCAGTGCTAGAAGTAGGGGGAGGGGGACTGAAGCTTTCTTT. This gives the protein CSARSRGRGTEAFF.